Listed below are T cell receptor beta chains from one sample, sequenced in a study of blood T cells in healthy people across ages. Each CDR3 protein is one row after TCRdb ran MiXCR on the 5' RACE reads. The sample yields around 1,000,000 distinct CDR3 sequences, about 23% seen once. The sample was also linked to a second study, of T cells of mothers and their children.

Material: blood. The receptors derive from a girl aged 2 to 9 in good health. CDR3s include the opening cysteine and the closing phenylalanine or tryptophan. The D gene is left open where the match is weak. Clone size is given for some rows only: seen once, a few or many times, or a class if the clone is expanded.

v_call	j_call	d_call	clone_size	cdr3_length	cdr3_aa	cdr3_nt
TRBV16	TRBJ2-7	.	many	12	CASRRGTYEQYF	TGTGCCAGCAGACGGGGGACCTACGAGCAGTACTTC
TRBV20-1	TRBJ2-3	.	.	14	CSARPLLGEDTQYF	TGCAGTGCTAGACCACTGCTGGGGGAGGATACGCAGTATTTT
TRBV3-1	TRBJ2-1	.	few	12	CASSRGINEQFF	TGTGCCAGCAGCCGGGGGATCAATGAGCAGTTCTTC
TRBV12-3/TRBV12-4	TRBJ2-1	.	few	15	CASSSGRKTYNEQFF	TGTGCCAGCAGTTCGGGACGAAAAACCTACAATGAGCAGTTCTTC
TRBV4-2	TRBJ2-7	.	many	15	CASSQDAAGPYEQYF	TGTGCCAGCAGCCAAGACGCTGCGGGCCCCTACGAGCAGTACTTC
TRBV6-1	TRBJ2-3	TRBD2	few	15	CASQRASGSQDTQYF	TGTGCCAGTCAACGGGCTAGCGGGTCCCAAGATACGCAGTATTTT
TRBV27	TRBJ1-6	TRBD1	.	15	CASSPRDRANSPLHF	TGTGCCAGCAGTCCCCGGGACAGGGCGAATTCACCCCTCCACTTT
TRBV12-5	TRBJ2-1	.	.	13	CASGQGRDNEQFF	TGTGCTAGTGGGCAGGGACGTGACAATGAGCAGTTCTTC
TRBV28	TRBJ2-3	TRBD1	few	13	CASSNRGSDTQYF	TGTGCCAGCAGTAACAGGGGTAGCGATACGCAGTATTTT
TRBV27	TRBJ1-4	.	few	16	CASSLRPALGSGKLFF	TGTGCCAGCAGTTTACGTCCGGCCCTTGGGAGCGGAAAACTGTTTTTT
TRBV9	TRBJ2-2	.	many	14	CASSLWGSWGELFF	TGTGCCAGCAGCCTGTGGGGGTCGTGGGGGGAGCTGTTTTTT
TRBV11-2	TRBJ2-1	TRBD2	few	17	CASSRGVGGVGRNEQFF	TGTGCCAGCAGCCGGGGGGTTGGGGGAGTGGGGAGGAATGAGCAGTTCTTC
TRBV21-1	TRBJ2-5	.	.	12	CAGSTNRETQYF	TGTGCCGGCAGCACAAACAGGGAGACCCAGTACTTC
TRBV2	TRBJ2-5	.	many	16	CASSEGYRQSEETQYF	TGTGCCAGCAGTGAGGGTTATCGACAGTCCGAAGAGACCCAGTACTTC
TRBV13	TRBJ1-1	TRBD1	.	14	CASSRGQGNPEAFF	TGTGCCAGCAGCAGGGGACAGGGAAACCCTGAAGCTTTCTTT
TRBV25-1	TRBJ1-5	.	few	13	CASRGSYHQPQHF	TGTGCCAGCAGGGGCAGCTACCATCAGCCCCAGCATTTT
TRBV7-2	TRBJ2-2	.	.	12	CARGENTGELFF	TGTGCCAGAGGGGAGAACACCGGGGAGCTGTTTTTT
TRBV11-1	TRBJ2-3	.	few	17	CASSSGGGAGGTDTQYF	TGTGCCAGCAGCTCAGGGGGGGGAGCGGGAGGCACAGATACGCAGTATTTT
TRBV27	TRBJ2-7	TRBD1	few	16	CASSLWTGKVTYEQYF	TGTGCCAGCAGTTTATGGACAGGGAAGGTGACCTACGAGCAGTACTTC
TRBV4-3	TRBJ2-1	.	few	15	CASSHGVSSYNEQFF	TGCGCCAGCAGCCACGGGGTTAGCTCCTACAATGAGCAGTTCTTC
TRBV12-3/TRBV12-4	TRBJ1-1	.	.	14	CASSYNREDTEAFF	TGTGCCAGCAGTTATAACAGGGAGGACACTGAAGCTTTCTTT
TRBV9	TRBJ1-6	.	.	11	CASGGDSPLHF	TGTGCCAGCGGCGGGGACTCACCCCTCCACTTT
TRBV11-3	TRBJ2-5	.	few	15	CASSSPWGARETQYF	TGTGCCAGCAGCTCCCCTTGGGGGGCTCGGGAGACCCAGTACTTC
TRBV7-9	TRBJ2-7	.	.	13	CASSSDSYYEQYF	TGTGCCAGCAGTTCGGACTCATACTACGAGCAGTACTTC